The 7 T cell receptor beta chains below all came from one sample that was sequenced in a study of blood T cell repertoires in COVID-19. Method: immunoSEQ multiplex PCR; TCRdb's copy keeps in-frame clones and lacks some. The sample includes 470,000 or so clones, roughly 85% of them seen just once. The sequenced material came from peripheral blood. Receptors were obtained from a human donor in a cohort sampled during active COVID-19.

This chain connects TRBV27 to TRBJ2-6; TRBD1 agrees at 9 bases. Per germline, CDR1 MNHEY and CDR2 SMNVEV (reference sequence). The CDR3 is 19 amino acids. V trimming: 4 bases; J trimming: 1 base; junction bases outside the gene matches: 11. The CDR3 DNA reads TGTGCCAGCAGTTCCCCCCTACAGGGGGCGAGGTCTGGGGCCAACGTCCTGACTTTC. Amino acid sequence: CASSSPLQGARSGANVLTF.

This sequence joins TRBV6-1 and TRBJ2-7; D is ambiguous. V was shortened by 7 bases and J by 0 bases, with 10 bases between the two germline ends. CDR3 length: 13 amino acids. Germline V lookup: CDR1 MNHNS, CDR2 SASEGT. CDR3 sequence reads: CASTLSGSYEQYF. In DNA, the CDR3 is TGTGCCAGCACATTATCGGGCTCCTACGAGCAGTACTTC.

Concerning this clone itself: Other DNA sequences in this specimen translate into the identical CDR3. The chain uses TRBV6-1 and TRBJ1-4; maybe TRBD1 (5 bases). The germline gives CDR1 MNHNS, CDR2 SASEGT. The CDR3 spans 15 residues. With 1 base removed from V and 4 bases from J, the gap between germline ends came to 10 bases. The CDR3 bases are TGTGCCAGCAGTGAAGGGGCAGGGCTTAATGAAAAACTGTTTTTT. It specifies CASSEGAGLNEKLFF.

The chain employs TRBV30 and TRBJ2-6; no clear D gene. In germline, CDR1 is GTSNPN, CDR2 SVGIG (reference sequence). The V and J ends lost 4 bases and 2 bases respectively, with 6 bases between them. The CDR3 is made up of 13 amino acids. CDR3 bases: TGTGCCTGGACCAGGCCTGGGGCCAACGTCCTGACTTTC. Translated, it gives CAWTRPGANVLTF.

V and J are TRBV3-1 (or the pseudogene TRBV3-2) and TRBJ1-6, with D tentatively TRBD1 (5 bases). Germline V CDR1 and CDR2: LGHDT, YNNKEL (reference sequence). This CDR3 contains 13 residues. Trimming stripped 1 base from V and 10 bases from J, with 8 bases between. CDR3 coding DNA: TGTGCCAGCAGCCAAGTAGGGGTCTCACCCCTCCACTTT. Amino acid sequence: CASSQVGVSPLHF.

V and J are TRBV19 and TRBJ2-3, with TRBD2 identical over 7 bases. Germline CDR1 reads LNHDA; CDR2 reads SQIVND (reference sequence). V shed 6 bases, J shed 3 bases, and the junction held 9 bases outside the gene matches. This CDR3 is 15 amino acids long. Here the CDR3 DNA reads TGTGCCAGTAGGGGTCGCGGGAGCATGACAGATACGCAGTATTTT. The encoded protein is CASRGRGSMTDTQYF.

The rearrangement links TRBV9 to TRBJ2-3; 7 positions agree with TRBD1. The CDR3 spans 14 residues. Germline V CDR1 and CDR2: SGDLS, YYNGEE. V was pared by 7 bases and J by 4 bases, with 9 bases of the junction left unmatched. CDR3 coding DNA: TGTGCCAGCGCCACGCGAGGGGGCGCAGATACGCAGTATTTT. The encoded protein is CASATRGGADTQYF.